This passage covers 12 T cell receptor beta chains from one sample sequenced in a study of beta chain features in type 1 diabetes. Expressed TCRB transcripts were sequenced after all isolated RNA was converted to cDNA. The data were produced by immunoSEQ multiplex PCR, yet TCRdb's version contains in-frame clones alone and is incomplete. The sample contains under 550,000 clones, about an eighth of which appear only once. Specimen: naive CD4+ T cells from blood. The origin of the receptors is a woman aged 18-29 years in good health.

This clone was counted a few times. The chain couples TRBV5-4 to TRBJ2-1; D is perhaps TRBD1 or TRBD2 (5 bases each). Trimming removed 4 bases at V and 0 bases at J, with 20 bases between. The CDR3 totals 18 residues. In germline, CDR1 is SGHNT, CDR2 YYREEE (reference sequence). The CDR3 loop is CASSPAPPGASSYNEQFF. In nucleotides, the CDR3 is TGTGCCAGCAGCCCGGCCCCCCCCGGGGCCAGCTCCTACAATGAGCAGTTCTTC.

This clone was seen more than once but under ten times. The gene calls are TRBV5-1 and TRBJ2-1; 9 bases are shared with TRBD1. Germline V lookup: CDR1 SGHRS, CDR2 YFSETQ. The CDR3 covers 15 residues. The V gene end was trimmed by 4 bases and the J gene end by 5 bases; junction bases not matched to a gene: 7. In nucleotides, the CDR3 is TGCGCCAGCAGCACACGACAGGGGGTAAACAATGAGCAGTTCTTC. Residues: CASSTRQGVNNEQFF.

The rearrangement links TRBV28 to TRBJ2-3, with TRBD1 identical over 7 bases. The V gene end was trimmed by 6 bases and the J gene end by 0 bases; junction bases not matched to a gene: 6. The germline gives CDR1 MDHEN, CDR2 SYDVKM. CDR3 length equals 15 residues. CDR3 protein: CASSKTGYSTDTQYF. The DNA for the CDR3 is TGTGCCAGCAGCAAGACAGGGTATAGCACAGATACGCAGTATTTT.

This clone was observed a handful of times. The chain employs TRBV2 and TRBJ2-3, with a possible D match to TRBD1 (5 bases). The CDR3 runs to 14 residues. Germline CDR1 SNHLY, CDR2 FYNNEI. V shed 5 bases and J shed 0 bases, with 9 bases lying between them. The CDR3 sequence is CASSIRQSTDTQYF. CDR3 nucleotide sequence: TGTGCCAGCAGTATCCGACAGAGCACAGATACGCAGTATTTT. The full variable domain, rest sourced from reference TRBV2 and TRBJ2-3, is EPEVTQTPSHQVTQMGQEVILRCVPISNHLYFYWYRQILGQKVEFLVSFYNNEISEKSEIFDDQFSVERPDGSNFTLKIRSTKLEDSAMYFCASSIRQSTDTQYFGPGTRLTVL.

This clone has a handful of counts. This chain connects TRBV9 to TRBJ2-3; D call uncertain. The CDR3 has 16 amino acids. Trimming removed 0 bases at V and 4 bases at J, with 15 bases between. The V gene's germline CDR1 is SGDLS and CDR2 YYNGEE. The CDR3 protein is CASSVASPSPPDTQYF. The CDR3 nucleotides read TGTGCCAGCAGCGTAGCTTCCCCCAGTCCCCCAGATACGCAGTATTTT.

The chain couples TRBV5-1 to TRBJ2-7; perhaps TRBD2 as D (5 bases). Trimming left V 10 bases short and J 4 bases short, with 15 bases between. Germline V gene data show CDR1 as SGHRS and CDR2 as YFSETQ. This CDR3 spans 12 amino acids. The DNA of the CDR3 is TGCGCCCCAGGCACCGGGAATTACGAGCAGTACTTC. It specifies CAPGTGNYEQYF.

The rearrangement links TRBV15 to TRBJ1-4; 10 bases map to TRBD1. Trimming removed 9 bases from V and 8 bases from J; junction bases left unmatched: 6. This CDR3 has 13 amino acids. The germline V gene encodes CDR1 LNHNV and CDR2 YYDKDF (reference sequence). The CDR3 coding sequence is TGTGCCACGACAGGGGGCGGAGTGGAAAAACTGTTTTTT. Translated: CATTGGGVEKLFF.

The CDR3 region has the DNA TGCGCCAGCAGCCTACAGACTAGAACCAATGAGCAGTTCTTC. Its protein is CASSLQTRTNEQFF. The chain has TRBV5-1 and TRBJ2-1, with a possible D match to TRBD2 (6 bases). V was clipped by 4 bases and J by 6 bases, with 14 bases between them. CDR3 size: 14 residues. Looked up from germline, CDR1 is SGHRS and CDR2 is YFSETQ.

This clone was observed a handful of times. The genes are TRBV5-1 and TRBJ2-6, with D perhaps being TRBD1 or TRBD2 (5 bases each). The length of the CDR3 is 15 residues. V was cut by 0 bases and J by 4 bases, with 8 bases left in between. From germline, CDR1 is SGHRS and CDR2 YFSETQ. The CDR3 protein is CASSLAGDGANVLTF. The DNA of the CDR3 is TGCGCCAGCAGCTTGGCCGGGGACGGGGCCAACGTCCTGACTTTC.

This clone was counted only a few times. DNA of the CDR3: TGCGCCAGCAGCCCCCTACAGGGAATGGAGCAGTACTTC. Translating gives CASSPLQGMEQYF. The chain is built from TRBV4-3 and TRBJ2-7; TRBD1 is a possible D gene (6 bases). V lost 4 bases, J lost 7 bases, and 14 bases lay in between. The germline V gene encodes CDR1 LGHNA and CDR2 YSLEER. This CDR3 is 13 amino acids long.

This clone came up a few times. The sample contains more than one DNA sequence encoding this CDR3. The V call is TRBV7-9, the J call TRBJ2-7, with D possibly matching TRBD2 (5 bases). The germline V gene has CDR1 SEHNR and CDR2 FQNEAQ (reference sequence). The CDR3 length is 12 residues. The V and J ends lost 3 bases and 4 bases respectively, with 7 bases between them. The CDR3: CASSLTGYEQYV. CDR3 bases: TGTGCCAGCAGCTTGACGGGATACGAGCAGTACGTC.

This clone was counted a few times. The rearrangement links TRBV29-1 to TRBJ2-7, with TRBD1 matching over 7 bases. With 3 bases clipped from V and 4 bases from J, the junction kept 6 bases outside the gene matches. This CDR3 region has 13 residues. CDR1 is SQVTM, CDR2 ANQGSEA, per germline. The CDR3 loop is CSVEVQGVYEQYF. In nucleotides, the CDR3 is TGCAGCGTTGAGGTTCAGGGGGTGTACGAGCAGTACTTC.